This T cell receptor (beta chain) was sequenced for a study of CD8 T cells in ankylosing spondylitis. Study-wide points: Significant enrichment of disease-linked clones was reportedly seen in matched ankylosing spondylitis synovial fluid.

For this clonotype: As yet, its antigen is unknown.

Trimming took off 2 bases at V and 2 bases at J, with 19 bases between the two ends. CDR1 MNHEY and CDR2 SVGEGT come from the germline V gene. CDR3 length: 17 residues. TCRdb fed the 5' RACE reads into MiXCR, producing one record per CDR3 protein. The table shows about 180,000 distinct CDR3 sequences, with just over 9.5% occurring only once. The specimen sequenced was blood, either unsorted or a sorted T cell fraction (not recorded which). The receptor comes from a female donor with ankylosing spondylitis or in good health (not recorded which). The chain joins TRBV6-2 or TRBV6-3 to TRBJ2-7; D possibly corresponds to TRBD2 (5 bases). This CDR3 is CASSYPGFGNRTYEQYF. The CDR3 DNA sequence: TGTGCCAGCAGTTACCCTGGTTTCGGGAACCGGACCTACGAGCAGTACTTC.